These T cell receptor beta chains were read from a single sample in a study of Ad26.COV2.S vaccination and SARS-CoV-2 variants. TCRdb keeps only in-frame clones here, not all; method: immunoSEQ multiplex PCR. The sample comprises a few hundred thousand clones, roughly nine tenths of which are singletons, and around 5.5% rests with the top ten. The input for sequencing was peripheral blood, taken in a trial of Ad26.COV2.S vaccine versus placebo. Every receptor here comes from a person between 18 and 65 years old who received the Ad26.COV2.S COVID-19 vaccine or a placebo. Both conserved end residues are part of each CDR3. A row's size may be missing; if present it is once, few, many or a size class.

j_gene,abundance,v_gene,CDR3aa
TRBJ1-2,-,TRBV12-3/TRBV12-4,CASTTGWGYGHTF
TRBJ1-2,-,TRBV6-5,CASSPHAVYGYTF
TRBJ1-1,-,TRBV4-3,CASSQDLQVGAFF
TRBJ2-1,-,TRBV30,CAWMQWKGLAGVNEQFF
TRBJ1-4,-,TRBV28,CASSLYRRNEKLFF
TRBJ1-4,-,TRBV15,CATSSREGGEKLFF
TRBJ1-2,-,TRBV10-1,CASTPTGASDYGYTF
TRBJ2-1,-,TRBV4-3,CASSQDLVGLGHRVDPYNEQFF
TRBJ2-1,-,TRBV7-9,CASSLTENYNEQFF
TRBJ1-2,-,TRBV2,CASSWGTGGKYGYTF
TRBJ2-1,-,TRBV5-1,CASRRTGGPFDEQFF
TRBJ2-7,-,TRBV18,CASSGDPYEQYF
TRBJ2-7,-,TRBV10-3,CAISEEVRTYEQYF
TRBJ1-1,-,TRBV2,CASKRVIMNTEAFF
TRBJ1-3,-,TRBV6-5,CASSYQGSGNTIYF
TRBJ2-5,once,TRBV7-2,CASSLSLAGVETQYF
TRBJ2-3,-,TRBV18,CASSPAMAQYF
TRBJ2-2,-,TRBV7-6,CASSLSQGARNTGELFF
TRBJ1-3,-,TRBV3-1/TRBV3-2,CASSAGTVFHSGNTIYF
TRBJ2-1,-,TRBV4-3,CASSQGWVEFEQFF
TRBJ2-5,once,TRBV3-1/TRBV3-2,CASSQWGEETQYF
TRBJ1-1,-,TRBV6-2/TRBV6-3,CASSHPGLIMNTEAFF
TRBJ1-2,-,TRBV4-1,CASSSDFTNYGYTF
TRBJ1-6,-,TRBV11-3,CASSLESGPYTSSYNSPLHF
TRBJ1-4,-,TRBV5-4,CASSLYPDF
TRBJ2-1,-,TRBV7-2,CASSLSGPSYNEQFF
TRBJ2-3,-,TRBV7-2,CASSSYHPDTQYF
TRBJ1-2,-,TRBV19,CASRKPQGGNYGYTF
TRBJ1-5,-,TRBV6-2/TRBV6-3,CASSYSTGPSWGQPQHF
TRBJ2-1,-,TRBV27,CASSLRRGYNEQFF
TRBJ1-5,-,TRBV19,CASSGTGNQPQHF
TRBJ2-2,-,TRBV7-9,CASSFAPNTGELFF
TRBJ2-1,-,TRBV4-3,CASSQDRPLRRLGDEQFF
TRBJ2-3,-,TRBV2,CASPIIGFSTDTQYF
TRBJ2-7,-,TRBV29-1,CSVEDGSYEQYF